This T cell receptor beta chain comes out of a study of blood T cell repertoires in COVID-19 (dated by TCRdb to about 2020). In the study overall: The collaborator samples originated in the United States, Italy and Spain and spanned the acute and convalescent phases of COVID-19. The prospective study material was composed of cDNA or gDNA derived from T cells, B-cell-depleted T cells, or PBMCs. The dataset comprised deeply sampled blood TCRbeta repertoires from subjects exposed to, actively infected with, or recovered from COVID-19. The repertoires were made available in a free public database intended to serve as a resource for research on the immune response to SARS-CoV-2. The samples were drawn from two sources: the first 160 participants of the ongoing ImmuneRACE study, and over 1,000 subjects contributed by 6 global collaborators. Sample metadata almost always included a de-identified subject ID, COVID-19 status, age in years and sex. Where HLA class I and class II types were available, the types were taken from metadata supplied by the sample provider, not from assay-based typing. Results and caveats for the whole study, not just this receptor: The quantity of clinical and demographic metadata differed by source and by participant and was supplied without curation.

TCRbeta CDR3 regions were amplified from genomic DNA using the immunoSEQ Assay, a bias-controlled multiplex PCR. Turning to the authors' computational methods: The number of nucleated cells in each sample was estimated by amplification of reference gene primers within the assay. To quantify the absolute abundance of each unique TCRbeta CDR3 rearrangement, sequence reads were collapsed and filtered. For each sample, productive Simpson clonality was calculated by taking the square root of Simpson's diversity index across productive rearrangements. Drawn from immuneACCESS, this table holds only the in-frame rearrangements with V and J called that TCRdb kept. Clones are partly lost; checked studies trace under half to an unresolved V gene and leave the rest unexplained. V and J calls and clone size follow that table, whereas D and trimming were derived from the DNA. In this sample the table shows some 180,000 clones, approximately 83% of which occur a single time. Around 9.9% of the sample is held by the ten biggest clonotypes.

About this clone itself: The antigen it recognizes is unknown. Base qualities are not provided; no much larger clone lies one nucleotide away.

According to the germline V gene, CDR1 reads SGHTA and CDR2 reads FQGTGA. The CDR3 runs 17 amino acids, cysteine and phenylalanine included. The DNA shown is the 51-base CDR3, in frame from base 1. V trim: 7 bases; J trim: 3 bases; unmatched bases: 8. Whole blood was collected in K2EDTA tubes by collaborating institutions according to the institutions' own protocols. For TCRbeta analysis, collaborators shipped samples in one of three forms: frozen whole blood, isolated PBMCs, or DNA extracted from either of those sample types. The sample comprised peripheral blood. This TCR came from an older man with active or convalescent COVID-19. Recombination joined TRBV7-3 with TRBJ2-2; 13 bases in between match TRBD2. The encoded CDR3 is CASKRTSGSGDTGELFF. The DNA sequence is given as TGTGCCAGCAAAAGGACTAGCGGGAGCGGGGACACCGGGGAGCTGTTTTTT.